This is a list of T cell receptor beta chains from one sample in a study of blood T cell repertoires in COVID-19. Clones were read by immunoSEQ multiplex PCR, and TCRdb kept only the in-frame ones, dropping some. The sample carries roughly 290,000 clones, around 90% recorded once. Sample: PBMCs or T cells enriched from blood (not recorded which). These receptors were obtained from a middle-aged woman who had recovered from COVID-19. Both conserved end residues are part of each CDR3. A D gene is named only where the DNA matches it firmly. Size tells how often a clone was seen (once, few, many) or the class of an expanded clone, and some rows leave it out.

TRBJ1-6 | TRBV18 | NA | once | CASSPGSGNSPLHF | TGTGCCAGCTCACCAGGGTCGGGGAATTCACCCCTCCACTTT
TRBJ2-7 | TRBV6-5 | NA | NA | CASSNGAGYWQYF | TGTGCCAGCAGCAATGGGGCGGGATATTGGCAGTACTTC
TRBJ2-7 | TRBV18 | NA | NA | CASSLQGLGEQYF | TGTGCCAGCTCACTCCAGGGGTTAGGGGAGCAGTACTTC
TRBJ2-3 | TRBV2 | TRBD2 | NA | CASSQTSGSDTQYF | TGTGCCAGCAGCCAAACTAGCGGGAGCGATACGCAGTATTTT
TRBJ1-1 | TRBV6-5 | NA | NA | CASSYRQANTEAFF | TGTGCCAGCAGTTACCGACAGGCGAACACTGAAGCTTTCTTT
TRBJ2-1 | TRBV10-3 | TRBD2 | NA | CAISPRTSGMDEQFF | TGTGCCATCAGTCCCAGGACTAGCGGGATGGATGAGCAGTTCTTC
TRBJ2-2 | TRBV6-5 | NA | NA | CASSYSLGGGTGELFF | TGTGCCAGCAGTTACTCGTTGGGGGGTGGCACCGGGGAGCTGTTTTTT
TRBJ1-2 | TRBV12-5 | NA | NA | CASGSQTGYGYTF | TGTGCTAGTGGGTCGCAGACAGGCTATGGCTACACCTTC
TRBJ2-2 | TRBV28 | NA | NA | CASSLPPWGEANTGELFF | TGTGCCAGCAGTTTACCCCCTTGGGGGGAAGCGAACACCGGGGAGCTGTTTTTT
TRBJ2-5 | TRBV7-3 | TRBD1 | NA | CASSPNGQGAGETQYF | TGTGCCAGCAGCCCCAATGGACAGGGTGCTGGAGAGACCCAGTACTTC
TRBJ2-5 | TRBV2 | TRBD2 | NA | CASRRAGGPETQYF | TGTGCCAGCAGACGAGCGGGAGGACCTGAGACCCAGTACTTC
TRBJ2-7 | TRBV11-1 | NA | NA | CASSWVEGHEQYF | TGTGCCAGCAGCTGGGTGGAGGGTCACGAGCAGTACTTC
TRBJ1-4 | TRBV20-1 | NA | NA | CSAWWSEKLFF | TGCAGTGCTTGGTGGAGTGAAAAACTGTTTTTT
TRBJ2-1 | TRBV27 | TRBD2 | NA | CASSLLVGRANEQFF | TGTGCCAGCAGTTTATTAGTGGGGAGGGCCAATGAGCAGTTCTTC
TRBJ2-6 | TRBV28 | NA | once | CASSFGGTGANVLTF | TGTGCCAGCAGTTTCGGAGGGACGGGGGCCAACGTCCTGACTTTC
TRBJ2-1 | TRBV28 | TRBD2 | NA | CASSLYRDYRYNEQFF | TGTGCCAGCAGTTTGTACCGGGACTACCGATACAATGAGCAGTTCTTC
TRBJ2-7 | TRBV4-2 | NA | NA | CASSPKGPSSSNSYEQYF | TGTGCCAGCAGCCCGAAAGGTCCTAGCTCCAGCAACTCCTACGAGCAGTACTTC
TRBJ2-1 | TRBV9 | TRBD2 | NA | CASSVASGVYNEQFF | TGTGCCAGCAGCGTAGCTAGCGGGGTTTACAATGAGCAGTTCTTC
TRBJ2-5 | TRBV18 | TRBD1 | NA | CASSPWDSQETQYF | TGTGCCAGCTCACCTTGGGACAGCCAAGAGACCCAGTACTTC
TRBJ1-2 | TRBV11-2 | NA | NA | CASTVLRVGWDYGYTF | TGTGCCAGCACCGTCCTCAGGGTAGGCTGGGACTATGGCTACACCTTC
TRBJ1-1 | TRBV9 | NA | NA | CASSGLGGTEAFF | TGTGCCAGCAGCGGTCTAGGTGGCACTGAAGCTTTCTTT
TRBJ2-7 | TRBV21-1 | NA | many | CASSPLDREGLYEQYF | TGTGCCAGCAGCCCTCTTGACAGGGAAGGGCTCTACGAGCAGTACTTC
TRBJ2-7 | TRBV6-5 | TRBD2 | few | CASSYVAGPSYEQYF | TGTGCCAGCAGTTACGTAGCGGGCCCCTCCTACGAGCAGTACTTC
TRBJ2-5 | TRBV2 | NA | NA | CASSSGFQETQYF | TGTGCCAGCAGTTCAGGGTTCCAAGAGACCCAGTACTTC
TRBJ2-1 | TRBV5-1 | NA | NA | CASSLGTGIDEQFF | TGCGCCAGCAGCTTAGGTACAGGGATCGATGAGCAGTTCTTC
TRBJ2-1 | TRBV18 | TRBD2 | NA | CASSPLPQLVGTSGYNEQFF | TGTGCCAGCTCACCACTCCCACAACTTGTCGGGACTAGCGGCTACAATGAGCAGTTCTTC
TRBJ2-5 | TRBV18 | TRBD1 | NA | CASSPGDRVETQYF | TGTGCCAGCTCACCAGGGGACAGGGTTGAGACCCAGTACTTC
TRBJ1-1 | TRBV23-1 | NA | once | CASPPEAFF | TGCGCCAGCCCTCCTGAAGCTTTCTTT
TRBJ1-1 | TRBV23-1 | NA | NA | CASKRQGNTEAFF | TGCGCCAGTAAGAGGCAGGGAAACACTGAAGCTTTCTTT
TRBJ1-5 | TRBV14 | NA | few | CASSPRGFWDTGSKSNQPQHF | TGTGCCAGCAGCCCCCGAGGGTTTTGGGACACGGGAAGTAAGAGCAATCAGCCCCAGCATTTT
TRBJ2-7 | TRBV18 | TRBD1 | NA | CASSSGSTGTYEQYF | TGTGCCAGCTCGTCGGGTTCGACAGGGACCTACGAGCAGTACTTC
TRBJ2-3 | TRBV7-9 | NA | NA | CASSLAAQADTQYF | TGTGCCAGCAGCTTAGCGGCCCAAGCGGATACGCAGTATTTT
TRBJ2-1 | TRBV18 | NA | NA | CASSPTLLGGGDSYNEQFF | TGTGCCAGCTCACCAACCCTTTTGGGCGGAGGTGACTCCTACAATGAGCAGTTCTTC
TRBJ1-1 | TRBV5-1 | TRBD1 | NA | CASSLAGTGIHTEAFF | TGCGCCAGCAGCTTGGCCGGGACAGGGATACACACTGAAGCTTTCTTT
TRBJ2-7 | TRBV19 | TRBD2 | NA | CASRTSGRSGEQYF | TGTGCCAGTAGAACTAGCGGGAGATCGGGAGAGCAGTACTTC
TRBJ2-5 | TRBV3-1/TRBV3-2 | NA | once | CASSQEGGLAWAEETQYF | TGTGCCAGCAGCCAAGAGGGCGGGCTAGCGTGGGCCGAAGAGACCCAGTACTTC
TRBJ2-6 | TRBV7-2 | TRBD1 | NA | CASSGRTGSGANVLTF | TGTGCCAGCAGCGGAAGGACAGGCTCCGGGGCCAACGTCCTGACTTTC
TRBJ2-2 | TRBV9 | TRBD1 | NA | CASSPGQGLAGELFF | TGTGCCAGCAGTCCGGGACAGGGTCTCGCCGGGGAGCTGTTTTTT
TRBJ2-1 | TRBV27 | NA | NA | CASSFWGESSYNEQFF | TGTGCCAGCAGTTTCTGGGGGGAGAGCTCCTACAATGAGCAGTTCTTC